The 31 T cell receptor beta chains given below trace back to one sample, sequenced in a study of CD8 T cells in ankylosing spondylitis. From the 5' RACE reads, TCRdb called clonotypes with MiXCR, one entry per CDR3 protein. Counted here are a few hundred thousand distinct CDR3 sequences, less than 9.5% occurring once; the ten biggest clones make up roughly 15%. Study-level points and caveats: What appeared characteristic of ankylosing spondylitis blood was a TCR beta motif of fewer than ten highly homologous variants.

Their antigen targets remain unknown. The source material was blood, either unsorted or a sorted T cell fraction (not recorded which). All receptors derive from a male donor with ankylosing spondylitis.

This clonotype has only a few counts. The V and J genes are TRBV5-1 and TRBJ1-3; D not certain. Looked up from germline, CDR1 is SGHRS and CDR2 is YFSETQ. The CDR3 length is 16 residues. V shed 5 bases and J shed 0 bases, with 15 bases lying between them. Here the CDR3 DNA reads TGCGCCAGCAGTTATCAGGAGGCTGACTCTGGAAACACCATATATTTT. It encodes CASSYQEADSGNTIYF.

This chain links TRBV10-3 with TRBJ2-3, with D uncertain. Deletions cut 6 bases from V and 0 bases from J, with 13 bases between. The CDR3 has 15 amino acids. Germline CDR1 reads ENHRY; CDR2 reads SYGVKD. CDR3 region: CAIRGPPGSTDTQYF. The CDR3 coding sequence is TGTGCCATCAGGGGCCCCCCAGGAAGCACAGATACGCAGTATTTT.

On this clonotype: It may be a read error: a sequence one base away is much more abundant. The V call is TRBV19, the J call TRBJ2-2; D unclear. The germline V gene encodes CDR1 LNHDA and CDR2 SQIVND (reference sequence). Between the trimmed V and J ends, which lost 4 bases and 2 bases, there was a span of 17 bases. The CDR3 sequence is 17 residues long. The CDR3 reads CASSSARIPLNTGELFF. The CDR3 DNA reads TGTGCCAGTAGTAGCGCCCGGATCCCCCTTAACACCGGGGAGCTGTTTTTT.

The V call is TRBV11-3, the J call TRBJ2-3; no clear D gene. This CDR3 has 13 amino acids. Germline CDR1 and CDR2: SGHNT and YENEEA. Trimming removed 0 bases at V and 6 bases at J, with 7 bases between. CDR3 loop: CASSLDLGDTQYF. The CDR3 DNA follows: TGTGCCAGCAGCTTAGATCTAGGGGATACGCAGTATTTT.

CDR3 sequence reads: CASSPNAQTRETQYF. The CDR3, as DNA: TGTGCCAGCAGCCCTAACGCCCAAACCCGGGAGACCCAGTACTTC. J is TRBJ2-5 and V is TRBV7-2; the D is unclear. V lost 5 bases, J lost 5 bases, and 18 bases lay in between. The CDR3 is 15 amino acids. CDR1 SGHTA and CDR2 FQGNSA come from the germline V gene.

This clonotype was counted a few times. The rearrangement joins TRBV24-1 to TRBJ2-1; no reliable D call. The CDR3 runs 15 residues. The ends were cut back, 0 bases at V and 7 bases at J, with 12 bases in the middle. The V gene's germline CDR1 is KGHDR and CDR2 SFDVKD. The CDR3 protein is CATSDLNYWGNEQFF. The DNA of the CDR3 is TGTGCCACCAGTGATTTGAATTACTGGGGTAATGAGCAGTTCTTC.

The chain combines TRBV5-1 with TRBJ2-7, with 9 bases matching TRBD1. V lost 4 bases, J lost 2 bases, and 10 bases stayed unmatched. Germline loops: CDR1 SGHRS, CDR2 YFSETQ. The CDR3 spans 16 residues. As DNA, the CDR3 is TGCGCCAGCAGCCGATCCCCGGGACAGGGAACCTACGAGCAGTACTTC. Protein sequence: CASSRSPGQGTYEQYF.

The chain joins TRBV27 to TRBJ1-2; possibly TRBD1 for D (5 bases). The CDR3 extends over 14 amino acids. Germline V CDR1 and CDR2: MNHEY, SMNVEV (reference sequence). V lost 4 bases, J lost 8 bases, and 17 bases lay in between. This chain's CDR3 is CASSSPGGYGGYTF. CDR3 in DNA: TGTGCCAGCAGTTCCCCGGGGGGGTATGGAGGCTACACCTTC.

A few counts support this clonotype. V is TRBV15 and J is TRBJ2-3, with D possibly being TRBD2 (6 bases). Germline loops: CDR1 LNHNV, CDR2 YYDKDF (reference sequence). V gave up 0 bases and J gave up 8 bases, with 12 bases separating them. CDR3 length: 14 amino acids. CDR3 DNA: TGTGCCACCAGCAGAGACCGGGGGTCGGGTACGCAGTATTTT. Its translation is CATSRDRGSGTQYF.

This clonotype was counted many times. This chain connects TRBV9 to TRBJ2-2; tentative D call: TRBD2 (5 bases). Looked up from germline, CDR1 is SGDLS and CDR2 is YYNGEE. The CDR3 spans 13 residues. V lost 0 bases, J lost 5 bases, and 5 bases lay in between. The CDR3 loop is CASSVAGTGELFF. CDR3 in DNA: TGTGCCAGCAGCGTAGCGGGGACCGGGGAGCTGTTTTTT.

CDR3 sequence: CASSLELAGVEQYF. CDR3 DNA sequence: TGTGCCAGCAGCTTGGAACTAGCGGGAGTTGAGCAGTACTTC. The gene calls are TRBV5-5 and TRBJ2-7; 11 positions agree with TRBD2. The CDR3 contains 14 residues. V lost 0 bases to trimming and J lost 7 bases; unmatched junction nucleotides: 3. Germline lookup yields CDR1 SGHKS and CDR2 YYEKEE (reference sequence).

The chain has TRBV5-1 and TRBJ1-1, with D possibly being TRBD1 (6 bases). The CDR3 contains 13 residues. V dropped 4 bases and J dropped 8 bases, with 15 bases sitting between them. Germline CDR1 and CDR2: SGHRS and YFSETQ. The CDR3 sequence is CASSQGRGGEAFF. CDR3 nucleotides: TGCGCCAGCAGCCAGGGCAGGGGCGGAGAAGCTTTCTTT.

This clonotype was counted a few times. The chain uses TRBV28 and TRBJ1-2, with a possible D match to TRBD1 (6 bases). V was trimmed by 6 bases and J by 2 bases, leaving 13 bases between them. The CDR3 is made up of 14 amino acids. CDR1 MDHEN and CDR2 SYDVKM come from the germline V gene. CDR3 residues: CASSPGGSNYGYTF. The DNA for the CDR3 is TGTGCCAGCAGCCCCGGGGGCTCCAACTATGGCTACACCTTC.

The rearrangement uses TRBV28 and TRBJ2-7; TRBD2 matches 8 bases. CDR3 size: 15 residues. Germline loops: CDR1 MDHEN, CDR2 SYDVKM. The V segment lost 4 bases and the J segment 7 bases; nucleotides outside the gene matches: 12. CDR3 in amino acids: CASSSGMLVAGEQYF. As DNA, the CDR3 is TGTGCCAGCAGTTCTGGGATGTTGGTAGCGGGAGAGCAGTACTTC.

This clonotype was counted between two and nine times. One end of the junction fails to match germline, which may point to a read error. The chain carries TRBV5-1 and TRBJ1-1; D gene uncertain. The CDR3 is 12 amino acids. Germline loops: CDR1 SGHRS, CDR2 YFSETQ. The CDR3 DNA reads TGCGCCAGCAGCTTGGAGAACGCTGAAGCTTTCTTT. Its translation: CASSLENAEAFF. Variable domain in full (rest from reference TRBV5-1 and TRBJ1-1): KAGVTQTPRYLIKTRGQQVTLSCSPISGHRSVSWYQQTPGQGLQFLFEYFSETQRNKGNFPGRFSGRQFSNSRSEMNVSTLELGDSALYLCASSLENAEAFFGQGTRLTVV.

This chain connects TRBV5-1 to TRBJ2-5, with 8 bases identical to TRBD1. From germline, CDR1 is SGHRS and CDR2 YFSETQ. This CDR3 comprises 15 residues. J lost 2 bases, V lost 3 bases, and 6 bases had no gene match. The CDR3 DNA reads as TGCGCCAGCAGCTATACAGGGGGTGTTCAAGAGACCCAGTACTTC. This translates into CASSYTGGVQETQYF.

The chain recombines TRBV4-3 with TRBJ2-6; D is unresolved. Germline V gives CDR1 LGHNA, CDR2 YSLEER. Trimming shortened V by 0 bases and J by 4 bases, and 7 bases separated the two germline ends. The CDR3 runs to 15 residues. The CDR3 DNA follows: TGCGCCAGCAGCCAAGATTTGGGAGGGGCCAACGTCCTGACTTTC. Translation gives CASSQDLGGANVLTF.

This clonotype showed up just a few times. The V and J genes are TRBV6-1 and TRBJ2-1, with 7 bases identical to TRBD2. Per germline, CDR1 MNHNS and CDR2 SASEGT. V was clipped by 9 bases and J by 9 bases; unmatched bases: 20. CDR3 length: 16 amino acids. The DNA for the CDR3 is TGTGCCAGTTCGCCCTCGGGGCGGGAGAGTTGGGCTGAGCAGTTCTTC. Translated, it gives CASSPSGRESWAEQFF.

This chain joins TRBV6-2 or TRBV6-3 and TRBJ2-5; 9 nucleotides match TRBD2. With V trimmed by 5 bases and J by 5 bases, 9 bases remained unmatched. Germline values: CDR1 MNHEY, CDR2 SVGEGT. This CDR3 region has 15 residues. The CDR3 DNA sequence: TGTGCCAGCAGTCGCCCGGGACTAGCTGCGGAGACCCAGTACTTC. Translation: CASSRPGLAAETQYF.

The sample holds many counts of this clonotype. V usage is TRBV7-6 and J usage is TRBJ2-3; D is unresolved. This CDR3 has 12 residues. The germline V gene encodes CDR1 SGHVS and CDR2 FNYEAQ. V dropped 1 base and J dropped 6 bases, with 5 bases sitting between them. Here the CDR3 reads CASSLGEDTQYF. The CDR3 DNA is TGTGCCAGCAGCTTAGGCGAGGATACGCAGTATTTT. Complete variable domain (other parts from reference TRBV7-6 and TRBJ2-3): GAGVSQSPRYKVTKRGQDVALRCDPISGHVSLYWYRQALGQGPEFLTYFNYEAQQDKSGLPNDRFSAERPEGSISTLTIQRTEQRDSAMYRCASSLGEDTQYFGPGTRLTVL.

V usage is TRBV20-1 and J usage is TRBJ1-5, with D perhaps TRBD1 (5 bases). V lost 6 bases and J 0 bases, leaving 15 bases between the germline ends. The CDR3 is 15 amino acids. CDR1 and CDR2 (germline): DFQATT, SNEGSKA (reference sequence). The CDR3 spells CSATDREDSNQPQHF. The CDR3 bases are TGCAGTGCCACAGACAGAGAAGATAGCAATCAGCCCCAGCATTTT.

The V call is TRBV9, the J call TRBJ1-1; TRBD1 is a possible D gene (5 bases). The CDR3 totals 14 residues. V was trimmed by 3 bases and J by 8 bases, leaving 17 bases between them. Germline CDR1 is SGDLS and CDR2 is YYNGEE. CDR3 coding DNA: TGTGCCAGCAGCGCCCACCGGAACGAGGGGGAAGCTTTCTTT. It is translated as CASSAHRNEGEAFF.

This clonotype was detected many times. CDR3 loop: CASSLKAGWLAEETQYF. In nucleotides, the CDR3 is TGTGCCAGCAGCTTAAAGGCAGGGTGGCTAGCGGAAGAGACCCAGTACTTC. The V gene is TRBV13, the J gene TRBJ2-5; 7 bases map to TRBD2. CDR3 length equals 17 residues. Trimming at V came to 2 bases and at J to 3 bases, leaving 12 bases not matched to a gene. Germline V CDR1 and CDR2: PRHDT, FYEKMQ (reference sequence).

This clonotype was counted only a few times. The rearrangement links TRBV7-9 to TRBJ1-3; 8 nucleotides agree with TRBD1. Germline V gives CDR1 SEHNR, CDR2 FQNEAQ (reference sequence). V shed 5 bases, J shed 1 base, and the junction held 10 bases outside the gene matches. The CDR3 extends over 17 amino acids. The CDR3: CASSPRQGPWSGNTIYF. In DNA form, the CDR3 reads TGTGCCAGCAGCCCCCGACAGGGGCCGTGGTCTGGAAACACCATATATTTT.

This clonotype was picked up a small number of times. V gene TRBV19 combines with J gene TRBJ1-5, with unresolved D. Germline V gene sequence: CDR1 LNHDA, CDR2 SQIVND (reference sequence). The CDR3 runs to 15 residues. The V end lost 7 bases, the J end lost 4 bases, and 17 bases lay between the germline ends. The CDR3 reads CASTPLGIWNQPQHF. The CDR3 DNA follows: TGTGCCAGTACCCCCCTGGGGATTTGGAATCAGCCCCAGCATTTT.

This clonotype occurred many times. The chain carries TRBV29-1 and TRBJ2-3; a weak D match, TRBD2 (6 bases). CDR3 length: 15 residues. Trimming left V 8 bases short and J 1 base short, with 19 bases between. Germline V gives CDR1 SQVTM, CDR2 ANQGSEA. CDR3 region: CSTTAAAGGTDTQYF. The CDR3 coding sequence is TGCAGCACGACCGCAGCAGCGGGCGGCACAGATACGCAGTATTTT.

This clonotype appeared many times. V gene TRBV5-1 combines with J gene TRBJ1-5; a possible D gene is TRBD1 (5 bases). The germline gives CDR1 SGHRS, CDR2 YFSETQ. Trimming left V 2 bases short and J 7 bases short, with 10 bases between. The CDR3 consists of 13 residues. CDR3 sequence (DNA): TGCGCCAGCAGCTTAGAGGGGTGGCAGCCCCAGCATTTT. Its protein product is CASSLEGWQPQHF.

This clonotype occurred a few times. The V gene is TRBV5-6, the J gene TRBJ2-7; D tentatively fits TRBD1 or TRBD2 (6 bases each). V was trimmed by 0 bases and J by 7 bases, leaving 11 bases between them. This CDR3 is built from 13 residues. Germline V gene data show CDR1 as SGHDT and CDR2 as YYEEEE. In nucleotides, the CDR3 is TGTGCCAGCAGCTTGGTGGAGGGGGAAGAGCAGTACTTC. It specifies CASSLVEGEEQYF.

The chain is built from TRBV6-2 or TRBV6-3 and TRBJ2-1, with 10 bases matching TRBD2. The CDR3 sequence is 13 residues long. Trimming removed 8 bases from V and 7 bases from J; junction bases left unmatched: 5. From germline, CDR1 is MNHEY and CDR2 SVGEGT. CDR3: CASWIAGGNEQFF. CDR3 DNA: TGTGCCAGCTGGATAGCGGGAGGAAATGAGCAGTTCTTC.

The chain carries TRBV7-2 and TRBJ2-1, with TRBD2 as a possible D gene (6 bases). The CDR3 totals 14 residues. V was shortened by 6 bases and J by 7 bases, with 16 bases between the two germline ends. From germline, CDR1 is SGHTA and CDR2 FQGNSA. CDR3 amino acids: CASRPPGEQNEQFF. CDR3 sequence (DNA): TGTGCCAGCAGACCCCCGGGGGAGCAGAATGAGCAGTTCTTC.

This clonotype was seen a handful of times. V usage is TRBV4-3 and J usage is TRBJ2-5, with D perhaps TRBD2 (5 bases). The germline gives CDR1 LGHNA, CDR2 YSLEER. Trimming removed 0 bases from V and 6 bases from J, with 17 bases in between. This CDR3 has 16 residues. In DNA form, the CDR3 reads TGCGCCAGCAGCCAAGAACGGCTCGGAGGTTGGCAGACCCAGTACTTC. It translates to CASSQERLGGWQTQYF.